The clone carrying this T cell receptor (beta chain) was found a few times. Its antigen remains unidentified. Overall study results and limits: In terms of TCR gene usage, tumor memory CD4+ T cells clustered together with blood and lymph node memory CD4+ cells, as well as with lymph node naive CD4+ cells.

The sorted Tregs were CD4+CD25+CD127-/low cells. TCRdb processed the 5' RACE reads anew with MiXCR; each CDR3 protein has one entry. The sample has around 55,000 distinct CDR3 sequences, around 20% seen once. V lost 9 bases, J lost 0 bases, and 12 bases lay in between. Germline V gene sequence: CDR1 MNHEY, CDR2 SVGEGT. The CDR3 runs to 13 residues. This sequence was found in a female donor with breast cancer. The gene calls are TRBV6-2 or TRBV6-3 and TRBJ2-7, with D possibly matching TRBD2 (6 bases). Sequences were obtained from tumor-infiltrating Tregs sorted from the breast tumor. CDR3 sequence: CASTSSSSYEQYF. CDR3 nucleotides: TGTGCCAGTACTAGCAGCAGCTCCTACGAGCAGTACTTC.